Listed below are T cell receptor beta chains from one sample, sequenced in a study of response to subunit inactivated influenza vaccine. A single record per CDR3 protein comes from TCRdb applying MiXCR to the RT-PCR reads. The sample lists about half a million distinct CDR3 sequences; roughly 11% were seen once. Sequencing was performed on PBMCs from blood, taken around seven weeks after vaccination. These receptors were taken from a man between 50 and 59 years old who received an inactivated influenza vaccine. Each CDR3 is given with its conserved first and last residue. Each record gives: D gene, J gene, clone size, V gene, CDR3 protein, CDR3 DNA. The D gene is left open where the match is weak. The size entry is marked missing in some rows and otherwise reads once, few, many or a size class.

>NA|TRBJ2-4|NA|TRBV20-1
CSARGRGRDIQYF
TGCAGTGCTAGAGGCAGGGGTCGGGACATTCAGTACTTC
>NA|TRBJ2-6|few|TRBV18
CASSPGGAGVLTF
TGTGCCAGCTCACCAGGCGGGGCTGGCGTCCTGACTTTC
>NA|TRBJ2-3|many|TRBV28
CASSLARHPDTQYF
TGTGCCAGCAGTCTAGCCAGACATCCAGATACGCAGTATTTT
>NA|TRBJ2-5|NA|TRBV10-3
CAISDVWGYQETQYF
TGTGCCATCAGTGACGTTTGGGGATACCAAGAGACCCAGTACTTC
>TRBD2|TRBJ2-1|NA|TRBV29-1
CSVGFRSGGFHEQFF
TGCAGCGTTGGGTTTCGGAGCGGGGGATTCCATGAGCAGTTCTTC
>TRBD2|TRBJ2-1|few|TRBV24-1
CATRKGTSGRNDEQFF
TGTGCCACCAGGAAGGGGACTAGCGGGAGGAACGATGAGCAGTTCTTC
>TRBD2|TRBJ2-3|few|TRBV29-1
CSAEHRLAGGLGGTDTQYF
TGCAGCGCCGAACATCGACTAGCGGGGGGGCTTGGGGGCACAGATACGCAGTATTTT
>TRBD1|TRBJ1-5|NA|TRBV20-1
CSAGRQGGASNQPQHF
TGCAGTGCTGGCAGACAGGGAGGTGCGAGCAATCAGCCCCAGCATTTT
>NA|TRBJ1-5|NA|TRBV28
CASRGFNQPQHF
TGTGCCAGCCGGGGGTTCAATCAGCCCCAGCATTTT
>NA|TRBJ2-7|NA|TRBV20-1
CSAWTGRSYEQYF
TGCAGTGCTTGGACGGGGCGTTCCTACGAGCAGTACTTC
>TRBD2|TRBJ2-5|NA|TRBV12-5
CASGLPERLAGEALGQETQYF
TGTGCTAGTGGTTTGCCGGAGCGACTAGCGGGAGAAGCGTTGGGACAAGAGACCCAGTACTTC
>NA|TRBJ2-3|many|TRBV5-1
CASSVQSTLATDTQYF
TGCGCCAGCAGCGTCCAATCTACATTGGCTACTGATACGCAGTATTTT
>TRBD2|TRBJ2-1|NA|TRBV20-1
CSARASGGNYNEQFF
TGCAGTGCTAGAGCGAGCGGGGGGAACTACAATGAGCAGTTCTTC
>TRBD2|TRBJ2-7|few|TRBV10-3
CAISESGGAPEQYF
TGTGCCATCAGTGAGAGCGGGGGGGCTCCCGAGCAGTACTTC
>NA|TRBJ1-4|many|TRBV5-5
CASSLGGGEEKLFF
TGTGCCAGCAGCTTGGGAGGGGGAGAGGAAAAACTGTTTTTT
>NA|TRBJ2-4|NA|TRBV12-3/TRBV12-4
CASSLSGNKNIQYF
TGTGCCAGCAGTTTGTCAGGGAACAAAAACATTCAGTACTTC
>TRBD1|TRBJ1-5|few|TRBV4-3
CASSQDQGGSFQPQHF
TGCGCCAGCAGCCAAGATCAGGGGGGATCATTTCAGCCCCAGCATTTT
>NA|TRBJ1-6|many|TRBV5-1
CASSSDGSSYNSPLHF
TGCGCCAGCAGCTCCGACGGGAGCTCCTATAATTCACCCCTCCACTTT
>NA|TRBJ2-2|many|TRBV12-3/TRBV12-4
CASSTRKGNTGELFF
TGTGCCAGCAGCACCCGGAAGGGGAACACCGGGGAGCTGTTTTTT
>TRBD1|TRBJ1-3|many|TRBV12-3/TRBV12-4
CASKLTGSGNTIYF
TGTGCCAGCAAATTGACAGGGTCTGGAAACACCATATATTTT
>TRBD1|TRBJ2-5|few|TRBV20-1
CSASPLGQGPQETQYF
TGCAGTGCTAGCCCCCTCGGACAGGGGCCACAAGAGACCCAGTACTTC
>TRBD2|TRBJ2-1|many|TRBV12-3/TRBV12-4
CASSLGLAGGKFF
TGTGCCAGCAGTTTAGGGCTAGCGGGGGGGAAGTTCTTC
>NA|TRBJ2-7|NA|TRBV27
CASSLSPFRGVYEQYF
TGTGCCAGCAGTTTATCCCCTTTCCGTGGGGTCTACGAGCAGTACTTC
>NA|TRBJ2-1|few|TRBV20-1
CSVKGHDYNEQFF
TGCAGTGTCAAGGGACACGACTACAATGAGCAGTTCTTC
>NA|TRBJ1-1|many|TRBV7-8
CASSLGTENTEAFF
TGTGCCAGCAGCTTAGGTACGGAGAACACTGAAGCTTTCTTT
>NA|TRBJ1-5|many|TRBV12-3/TRBV12-4
CASSLTVNNQPQHF
TGTGCCAGCAGTTTGACAGTGAACAATCAGCCCCAGCATTTT
>NA|TRBJ2-1|NA|TRBV21-1
CASSALAGTLYNEQFF
TGTGCCAGCAGCGCTCTCGCCGGGACTTTATACAATGAGCAGTTCTTC
>NA|TRBJ1-1|many|TRBV20-1
CSAREDMNTEAFF
TGCAGTGCTAGAGAGGATATGAACACTGAAGCTTTCTTT
>TRBD1|TRBJ1-5|many|TRBV29-1
CSPRTGGLQPQHF
TGCAGCCCGAGGACAGGGGGCTTGCAGCCCCAGCATTTT